The clone carrying this T cell receptor (beta chain) occurred many times. These data belong to a study of T-cell reconstitution after alpha-beta-depleted transplantation in children. This CDR3 has 18 residues. After removal of 0 bases from V and 3 bases from J, the junction contained 10 bases not matched to a gene. Unique molecular identifiers were incorporated during preparation of the TCRbeta library. TCRdb redid the calling of the PCR reads with MiXCR, one entry per CDR3 protein. Of 90,000 to 130,000 distinct CDR3 sequences in the sample, about a tenth are singletons; the top ten hold about 7.3%. The clonotype comes from a human donor who donated a stem cell graft to a child with acute lymphoblastic leukemia. The rearrangement uses TRBV12-3 or TRBV12-4 and TRBJ2-3, with TRBD2 matching over 9 bases. Here the sequenced sample was PBMCs from the stem cell graft donor, taken from the stem cell graft. In DNA form, the CDR3 reads TGTGCCAGCAGTTTAGCGCTCGGGCGGGGGGGCAAGACAGATACGCAGTATTTT. It is translated as CASSLALGRGGKTDTQYF.